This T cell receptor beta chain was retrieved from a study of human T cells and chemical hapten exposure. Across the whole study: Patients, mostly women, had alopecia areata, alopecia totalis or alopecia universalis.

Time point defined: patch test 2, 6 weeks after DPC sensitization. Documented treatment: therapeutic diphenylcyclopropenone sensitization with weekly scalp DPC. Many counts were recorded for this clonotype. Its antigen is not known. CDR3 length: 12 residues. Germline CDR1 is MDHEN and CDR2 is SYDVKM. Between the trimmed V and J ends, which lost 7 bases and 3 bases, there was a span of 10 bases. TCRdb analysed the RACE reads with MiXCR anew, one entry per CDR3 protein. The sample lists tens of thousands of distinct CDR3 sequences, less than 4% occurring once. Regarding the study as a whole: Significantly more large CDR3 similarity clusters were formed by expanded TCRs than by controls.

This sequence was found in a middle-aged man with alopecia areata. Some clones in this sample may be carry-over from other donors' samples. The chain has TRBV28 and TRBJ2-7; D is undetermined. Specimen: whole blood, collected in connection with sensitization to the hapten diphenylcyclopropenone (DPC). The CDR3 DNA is TGTGCCAGCACTAACGAACTCTACGAGCAGTACTTC. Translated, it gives CASTNELYEQYF.